Given below is one TCR beta chain in context. The CDR3 loop spans 15 amino acids. V was cut by 7 bases and J by 2 bases, with 21 bases left in between. CDR1 and CDR2 from the germline V gene are SQVTM and ANQGSEA. This entry belongs to a study of shared clonotypes between healthy human individuals. Donors included only healthy HIV-negative adults lacking recent acute infections or vaccinations. Each subset's genomic DNA was split evenly across several immunoSEQ plates. Clones were sequenced by immunoSEQ multiplex PCR, and TCRdb holds only the in-frame ones, with some missing. Of around 1.1 million clones listed, roughly 74% are singletons.

This chain connects TRBV29-1 to TRBJ2-7; the D gene could be TRBD1 or TRBD2 (6 bases each). Material: memory CD4+ T cells from PBMCs. Subset of the sample: CD45RA-negative fraction. This receptor was identified in a man in his late teens or twenties in good health. Some clones in this sample may be carry-over from other donors' samples. CDR3 region: CSAAGRGGATYEQYF. The CDR3 DNA follows: TGCAGCGCCGCAGGCAGGGGAGGAGCGACCTACGAGCAGTACTTC.